The sequence of this T cell receptor (beta chain) was determined in a study of T-cell memory formation after mild COVID-19. Study-level findings and limits: Contracting clones from day 15 to 85 had balanced CD4/CD8; later expanders favoured CD4+.

As to this clonotype: Its antigen is as yet unknown.

After removal of 5 bases from V and 13 bases from J, the junction contained 10 bases not matched to a gene. Germline V gene data show CDR1 as MDHEN and CDR2 as SYDVKM. This CDR3 has 13 residues. Constant-segment primers were used for 5'RACE, and the resulting TCR alpha and TCR beta cDNA libraries carried sample barcodes and UMIs. TCRdb recomputed calls from the 5' RACE reads with MiXCR, one row per CDR3 protein. The data contain about 430,000 distinct CDR3 sequences, roughly 18% of them singletons. This clonotype was sampled from a man aged 18 to 35 who had mild COVID-19 (a few samples of this study predate the infection). Cell type and time point are not known. The chain is built from TRBV28 and TRBJ2-1; the match to TRBD2 covers 8 bases. The sequenced sample was PBMCs or a T cell subset sorted from them (not recorded which). The CDR3 loop reads CASSQSAGGLQFF. The DNA of the CDR3 is TGTGCCAGCAGTCAAAGCGCGGGGGGCCTTCAGTTCTTC.